This T cell receptor (beta chain) emerged from a study of shared clonotypes between healthy human individuals (dated by TCRdb to 2018 to 2020). With regard to the full study: The cohort comprised a couple of women and three men aged 18 to 49 years. For each donor, three plates each were used for CD4 naive and CD4 memory, two plates were used for CD8 naive, and one plate was used for CD8 memory. To increase sequencing depth and limit assay-specific biases, different laboratories used diverse techniques to prepare libraries and sequence TCR repertoires. Leukapheresis yielded between about 0.9 and 8.9 billion PBMCs per donor. To estimate repertoire size and how much clonotype sharing occurs between individuals, the study deeply sequenced the blood TCR repertoires of roughly 5 healthy adults. Broad study findings and their caveats: Pairwise subsampling indicated that sequencing depth was expected to affect the degree of clonotype sharing among donors. The genetic and exposure-history diversity represented was limited by the small number of donors. Only blood was sampled, and tissue TCR repertoires likely differ from those in blood. Larger estimated clonotype richness was generally found for naive subsets than for memory subsets. Rarefaction of sorted-subset datasets indicated incomplete sequencing despite the large sequencing depth. Sharing across several donors was observed for approximately 4.6% of naive CD4, about 4% of naive CD8, 2% to 2.5% of memory CD4, and around 0.4% of memory CD8 clonotypes. Higher generation probabilities were observed for clonotypes shared by all four sorted-subset donors than for non-shared clonotypes.

V loses 4 bases, J loses 5 bases, and the germline ends lie 10 bases apart. The CDR3 sequence holds 12 residues, the cysteine and phenylalanine included. Here the CDR3 DNA is all that survives: 36 bases in frame from base 1. Reading the germline V gene (reference sequence) gives CDR1 SGHNT and CDR2 YYREEE. A word on this clone: This receptor's antigen is unknown. No much larger clonotype is one base removed from it; base qualities were not supplied.

TCR CDR3 regions were amplified from genomic DNA by multiplex PCR using the deep immunoSEQ assay. Extracted genomic DNA from each cell subset was distributed evenly across all wells of several immunoSEQ 96-well plates, and each plate was treated as a replicate. For sorted subsets, each replicate PCR was loaded with about 200 ng genomic DNA, equivalent to approximately 33,000 T cell genomes. Purified libraries were measured with a Qubit 3.0 fluorometer, size-checked on a Bioanalyzer 2100, and measured again with the KAPA Library Quantification kit. Every immunoSEQ 96-well plate was sequenced on a separate single-read 150-cycle Illumina NextSeq 550 flow cell. The published analysis was carried out like this. The immunoSEQ output contained only junctional sequences without quality scores, so filtering could not match that applied to full-length reads. Sequences were annotated with PyIR, a Python wrapper for IgBLAST v1.9, and V/J genes and CDR3 were assigned using IMGT germline references. Reads were filtered out if the reads had weak V/J assignments (E-value above 1e-6), no CDR3, stop codons, out-of-frame junctions, or ambiguous translated residues. A V3J clonotype was defined by an identical inferred V gene, J gene, and CDR3 amino acid sequence. To compute the percentage overlap between repertoires, the number of shared unique clonotypes was divided by the size of the smaller repertoire. RTK rarefaction, the Chao1 estimator, and Recon v2.1 estimates of unobserved clonotypes were used to assess repertoire richness. For all TCRbeta clonotypes obtained by the gDNA method from a few donors, generation probabilities were computed with OLGA. Sourced from immuneACCESS, this table was stored by TCRdb with only in-frame sequences that have V and J called. A share of the clones is absent; for the studies checked, an unresolved V gene accounts for under half, and the remainder has no known explanation. That table supplies the V and J calls and clone size; D and trimming were determined from the DNA. This sample is represented by some 1,400,000 clones; roughly 96% of them were singletons. The ten largest clonotypes hold approximately 1.1% of the sample.

The donors were healthy, HIV-negative adults who had no recently reported acute infections or vaccinations. Every donor was a Caucasian adult living in Nashville, Tennessee, USA. CD4+ T cells were enriched by magnetic negative selection; naive cells were then positively selected on CD45RA, and the negative fraction formed the memory subset. After blood collection by leukapheresis, PBMCs were isolated using Ficoll-Histopaque density gradient centrifugation and then cryopreserved in the vapor phase of liquid nitrogen. Purity and quantity of every magnetically sorted T cell population were checked by analytical flow cytometry. Genomic DNA was isolated from each sorted fraction and quantified by UV absorbance on a Nanodrop 2000c.

The sample comprised naive CD4+ T cells sorted from blood. Explained via the paper, the cell subset or site label denotes: CD45RA+ positively selected. The clonotype was recovered from a young man in good health. Recombination joined TRBV5-4 with TRBJ2-7; TRBD1 is a possible D gene, resting on 6 matching bases. Here is the DNA: TGTGCCAGCAGCAACACAGGGAACGAGCAGTACTTC. Its product reads: CASSNTGNEQYF.